The rows below give T cell receptor beta chains drawn from one sample of a study of ipilimumab plus nivolumab after autologous stem cell transplantation. Data came from immunoSEQ multiplex PCR; TCRdb stores just in-frame clones and leaves some out. The sample carries about 43,000 clones, around nine tenths recorded once. Sequencing was performed on PBMCs, taken in a trial of ipilimumab plus nivolumab as post-transplant consolidation. These receptors were collected from a male donor with multiple myeloma. Each CDR3 is given with its conserved first and last residue. A D gene is named only where the DNA matches it firmly. Clone size is not always given. Where it is, it says once, few, many or a class for expanded clones.

v_call	d_call	clone_size	j_call	cdr3_nt	cdr3_aa
TRBV30	.	.	TRBJ1-2	TGTGCCTGGAGACCTAAGACAGGCTATGGCTACACCTTC	CAWRPKTGYGYTF
TRBV13	.	few	TRBJ1-2	TGTGCCAGCAGCTTAGGTTTGGAGTTGGGTGGCTACACCTTC	CASSLGLELGGYTF
TRBV30	TRBD1	once	TRBJ2-5	TGTGCCTGGAGAAGCAGGGGGGAGACCCAGTACTTC	CAWRSRGETQYF
TRBV30	.	.	TRBJ1-6	TGTGCCTGGAATACGGGGGATAATTCACCCCTCCACTTT	CAWNTGDNSPLHF
TRBV7-2	TRBD1	.	TRBJ2-7	TGTGCCAGCAGCAGGGGGCGGTCTGGCGAGCAGTACTTC	CASSRGRSGEQYF
TRBV2	TRBD2	once	TRBJ2-7	TGTGCCAGCAGTGAGACTAGCGGGGGCTACGAGCAGTACTTC	CASSETSGGYEQYF
TRBV4-2	.	few	TRBJ2-7	TGTGCCAGCAGCCAAAGGGGAAGGCCCTACGAGCAGTACTTC	CASSQRGRPYEQYF
TRBV5-1	TRBD1	.	TRBJ1-3	TGCGCCAGCAGCCTCGGGACAGGCGGCGGAAACACCATATATTTT	CASSLGTGGGNTIYF
TRBV7-2	.	once	TRBJ2-1	TGTGCCAGCAACCCCACCCCTGTAGATGAGCAGTTCTTC	CASNPTPVDEQFF
TRBV27	.	.	TRBJ2-7	TGTGCCAGCAGTTTGACCCCAGGGTACGAGCAGTACTTC	CASSLTPGYEQYF
TRBV7-9	.	medium-sized	TRBJ1-2	TGTGCCAGCACACCAGGACAGAACTATGGCTACACCTTC	CASTPGQNYGYTF
TRBV18	TRBD2	.	TRBJ2-1	TGTGCCAGCTCCCCCAGCGGGGGAGCCTACAATGAGCAGTTCTTC	CASSPSGGAYNEQFF
TRBV30	TRBD2	.	TRBJ2-3	TGTGCCTGGGTAGCGGGAGAAGGCTCAGATACGCAGTATTTT	CAWVAGEGSDTQYF
TRBV4-2	.	.	TRBJ1-1	TGTGCCAGCAGCCAAATTCCCCCGGACGGGGGCACTGAAGCTTTCTTT	CASSQIPPDGGTEAFF
TRBV7-3	TRBD2	.	TRBJ2-3	TGTGCCAGCAGAATAGCGGGGGGCGTGTCAGATACGCAGTATTTT	CASRIAGGVSDTQYF
TRBV19	.	.	TRBJ1-3	TGTGCCAGTAGTACATCTTTCTCGGGAAACACCATATATTTT	CASSTSFSGNTIYF
TRBV29-1	.	.	TRBJ1-5	TGCAGTGCGGGTAGGGGCGACAATCAGCCCCAGCATTTT	CSAGRGDNQPQHF
TRBV6-5	TRBD1	.	TRBJ1-3	TGTGCCAGCAGCCTTCGGACAGGGAGGGGAAACACCATATATTTT	CASSLRTGRGNTIYF
TRBV12-5	.	.	TRBJ1-4	TGTGCTAGTGGTTTGTCAACGACGTCAGCAACTAATGAAAAACTGTTTTTT	CASGLSTTSATNEKLFF
TRBV5-4	.	.	TRBJ1-6	TGTGCCAGCAGCTTGCCAATCGCGTCTCAGTCACCCCTCCACTTT	CASSLPIASQSPLHF
TRBV4-1	.	.	TRBJ1-3	TGCGCCAGCAGCCGCACGGAGTCGGAAAACACCATATATTTT	CASSRTESENTIYF
TRBV7-2	TRBD2	.	TRBJ2-7	TGTGCCAGCAGCTTGGGACTAGTTGAGCAGTACTTC	CASSLGLVEQYF
TRBV6-5	.	.	TRBJ1-1	TGTGCCAGCAGTTCGAGGGGCATGAACACTGAAGCTTTCTTT	CASSSRGMNTEAFF
TRBV5-1	.	.	TRBJ2-2	TGCGCCAGCGTTCCAGGGAACACCGGGGAGCTGTTTTTT	CASVPGNTGELFF
TRBV10-3	.	.	TRBJ1-4	TGTGCCATCCGAGCGGGAGGAACTAATGAAAAACTGTTTTTT	CAIRAGGTNEKLFF
TRBV5-1	TRBD1	.	TRBJ2-7	TGCGCCAGCAGCATACAGGGGGGTGAGGGCGAGCAGTACTTC	CASSIQGGEGEQYF
TRBV5-1	.	.	TRBJ2-7	TGCGCCAGCAGCTTCGGCGGAAACTACGAGCAGTACTTC	CASSFGGNYEQYF
TRBV6-1	TRBD2	once	TRBJ2-2	TGTGCCAGCACCACTAGCGGGACTACATCCGGGGAGCTGTTTTTT	CASTTSGTTSGELFF
TRBV10-3	.	.	TRBJ2-3	TGTGCCATCATGGCTAGGGCCACAGATACGCAGTATTTT	CAIMARATDTQYF
TRBV27	TRBD1	.	TRBJ1-2	TGTGCCAGCCGCCCGACAGGGGGCGGCTACACCTTC	CASRPTGGGYTF
TRBV9	TRBD1	.	TRBJ1-1	TGTGCCAGCAGCGTAAGGGACAGCACTGAAGCTTTCTTT	CASSVRDSTEAFF
TRBV9	.	.	TRBJ2-1	TGTGCCAGCAGCGTAGCCCTCGGGCAGGGGCACAATGAGCAGTTCTTC	CASSVALGQGHNEQFF
TRBV25-1	TRBD1	.	TRBJ1-3	TGTGCCAGCAGTGAGGTTCAGGGGGCTGAAGCTGGAAACACCATATATTTT	CASSEVQGAEAGNTIYF
TRBV5-1	.	.	TRBJ1-1	TGCGCCAGCAGCGGATCAACAGGGAACACTGAAGCTTTCTTT	CASSGSTGNTEAFF
TRBV28	TRBD2	.	TRBJ2-7	TGTGCCAGCAGTTTGGCTAGCGGCCGGGGCGAGCAGTACTTC	CASSLASGRGEQYF
TRBV7-9	.	few	TRBJ1-3	TGTGCCAGCAGCTCCACCCATACCACCATATATTTT	CASSSTHTTIYF
TRBV27	TRBD2	.	TRBJ2-5	TGTGCCAGCAGGGGACTAGCGGGGATTCAAGAGACCCAGTACTTC	CASRGLAGIQETQYF
TRBV5-1	.	.	TRBJ2-1	TGCGCCAGCAGCCACGGGGGTGAGCAGTTCTTC	CASSHGGEQFF
TRBV19	.	.	TRBJ1-4	TGTGCCAGTAGTATGGTGGCGAATGAAAAACTGTTTTTT	CASSMVANEKLFF
TRBV4-2	.	few	TRBJ1-1	TGTGCCAGCAGCCAAGAGACAGGGAACACTGAAGCTTTCTTT	CASSQETGNTEAFF
TRBV28	.	.	TRBJ2-7	TGTGCCAGCAGTTTTTCACAGGGAGGAACCTACGAGCAGTACTTC	CASSFSQGGTYEQYF
TRBV5-1	TRBD2	.	TRBJ2-5	TGCGCCAGCAGCTTGACTAGCGAAAGGACCCGTGGGACCCAGTACTTC	CASSLTSERTRGTQYF
TRBV5-6	.	.	TRBJ2-7	TGTGCCAGCAGCCTCGATCCGCGGCTCGAGCAGTACTTC	CASSLDPRLEQYF
TRBV6-5	TRBD2	.	TRBJ2-3	TGTGCCAGCAGTCGGACTAGCGGGAGAGATACGCAGTATTTT	CASSRTSGRDTQYF
TRBV27	TRBD2	.	TRBJ2-7	TGTGCCAGCAGTTTACGCGGGTCGGGACTAGCGGGGGGATCCTACGAGCAGTACTTC	CASSLRGSGLAGGSYEQYF